The clone carrying this T cell receptor (beta chain) was found once. As yet, its antigen is unknown. Germline CDR1 SEHNR, CDR2 FQNEAQ (reference sequence). Trimming at V came to 8 bases and at J to 1 base, leaving 7 bases not matched to a gene. CDR3 length equals 14 residues. This record belongs to a study of lymphopenia after photon versus proton radiotherapy. Study outcomes and limitations: Post-nadir TCR diversity decline inversely tracked overall survival among those who died.

Clones were read by immunoSEQ multiplex PCR, and TCRdb kept only the in-frame ones, dropping some. Of 20,000 to 30,000 clones in the sample, approximately 88% are singletons; the top ten hold under 25%. The receptor was isolated from a man between 35 and 55 years old with gastric cancer. The sequenced sample was peripheral blood, obtained from a patient treated with photon-based radiotherapy. V usage is TRBV7-9 and J usage is TRBJ1-2; 7 nucleotides line up with TRBD1. In nucleotides, the CDR3 is TGTGCCAGCCTTGGACAGGACTTTAACTATGGCTACACCTTC. The encoded protein is CASLGQDFNYGYTF.